A single sample gave rise to the 5 T cell receptor beta chains below, sequenced in a study of regulatory T cells in long-lasting Graves disease. Documented time point: persistent/refractory GD, antithyroid drugs over 5 years with positive TRAb. TCR sequences were obtained from RNA taken from PBMCs. iRepertoire HTBI primers and Arm-PCR of CDR3 regions built TCR beta libraries. TCRdb re-called the multiplex PCR reads with MiXCR, one entry per CDR3 protein. Of around 400,000 distinct CDR3 sequences listed, around 22% are singletons. The sequencing used peripheral blood mononuclear cells (PBMCs), collected when the disease was refractory, from a patient treated with antithyroid drugs. The receptor set was obtained from a female donor with Graves disease.

The chain couples TRBV3-1 to TRBJ2-7, with unresolved D. This CDR3 is built from 14 residues. Germline V gene sequence: CDR1 LGHDT, CDR2 YNNKEL (reference sequence). Deletions cut 0 bases from V and 6 bases from J, with 12 bases between. CDR3 sequence: CASSQDLTSREQYF. CDR3 nucleotides: TGTGCCAGCAGCCAAGATCTGACATCCCGCGAGCAGTACTTC.

This clonotype was counted at least ten times. This chain uses TRBV28 with TRBJ2-7; TRBD2 agrees at 10 bases. This CDR3 spans 15 amino acids. With V trimmed by 5 bases and J by 5 bases, 9 bases remained unmatched. Per germline, CDR1 MDHEN and CDR2 SYDVKM. The DNA of the CDR3 is TGTGCCAGCAGTCCATGGGTAGCGGGAGGTAACGAGCAGTACTTC. Translated, it gives CASSPWVAGGNEQYF.

This clonotype showed up just a few times. The rearrangement joins TRBV30 to TRBJ1-2; D gene unclear. Germline assignment: CDR1 GTSNPN and CDR2 SVGIG (reference sequence). CDR3 length equals 13 residues. Trimming took 4 bases from V and 4 from J, leaving 13 bases between them. The CDR3 bases are TGTGCCTGGACGCCGGAGGGCCTCTATGGCTACACCTTC. Protein sequence: CAWTPEGLYGYTF.

The chain couples TRBV6-5 to TRBJ2-2; 13 bases agree with TRBD2. With V trimmed by 4 bases and J by 8 bases, 10 bases remained unmatched. Germline V gives CDR1 MNHEY, CDR2 SVGAGI. The CDR3 is 17 amino acids. The DNA of the CDR3 is TGTGCCAGCAGTTCCCTCGGACTAGCGGGAGTCGCGGGGGAGCTGTTTTTT. Protein: CASSSLGLAGVAGELFF.

This clonotype has a count of ten or more. V is TRBV2 and J is TRBJ2-7, with 7 bases identical to TRBD1. CDR3 size: 17 residues. V shed 1 base, J shed 3 bases, and the junction held 12 bases outside the gene matches. Germline-derived CDR1 and CDR2 are SNHLY and FYNNEI. CDR3 protein: CASSEGRPRQGLYEQYF. In DNA form, the CDR3 reads TGTGCCAGCAGTGAAGGCCGCCCTCGACAGGGCCTCTACGAGCAGTACTTC.